This T cell receptor beta chain stems from a study of T cells after yellow fever vaccination. Germline assignment: CDR1 SGHTA and CDR2 FQGTGA. Trimming pared 7 bases from V and 0 bases from J, leaving 22 bases between. The CDR3 spans 17 residues. Universal primer sites and UMIs were introduced during 5'RACE template-switching synthesis of TCR cDNA. TCRdb used MiXCR to reprocess the 5' RACE reads, holding one entry per CDR3 protein. The sample yields some 300,000 distinct CDR3 sequences, roughly 9% seen once. Findings of the study overall: Among primary-vaccination clones, most reappeared after the booster, at approximately 97% for CD4 and around 90% for CD8. Weaker overall was a secondary response that nonetheless peaked faster, on day 5 versus 15.

Regarding this clonotype: The target antigen is unknown.

The source was CD4+ T cells sorted from PBMCs, collected 5 days after the yellow fever booster vaccination. V and J are TRBV7-3 and TRBJ2-7; a weak D match, TRBD2 (5 bases). This sequence originates from a man aged 18 to 29 who received the YFV17D yellow fever vaccine. The CDR3 loop is CASTQEVEISSSYEQYF. The CDR3 DNA sequence: TGTGCCAGCACCCAGGAGGTGGAGATTTCGAGCTCCTACGAGCAGTACTTC.